What follows are 16 T cell receptor beta chains derived from one specimen sequenced in a study of OX40 agonist ivuxolimab in advanced cancers. Method: immunoSEQ multiplex PCR; TCRdb's copy keeps in-frame clones and lacks some. The data show tens of thousands of clones, 88% seen once. The sequencing used CD4+ or CD8+ T cells sorted from blood, collected in a trial of the OX40 agonist ivuxolimab. The receptors derive from an adult with an advanced solid tumor such as melanoma, head and neck, liver or kidney cancer.

This sequence joins TRBV19 and TRBJ1-5; 10 bases are a match to TRBD1. Per germline, CDR1 LNHDA and CDR2 SQIVND (reference sequence). V trimming: 4 bases; J trimming: 5 bases; junction bases outside the gene matches: 5. The CDR3 runs to 15 residues. The CDR3 bases are TGTGCCAGTAGTAGGGGGACAGGGGTGGATCAGCCCCAGCATTTT. It specifies CASSRGTGVDQPQHF.

The chain has TRBV20-1 and TRBJ2-1; D uncertain. Germline V lookup: CDR1 DFQATT, CDR2 SNEGSKA (reference sequence). V was shortened by 5 bases and J by 3 bases, with 2 bases between the two germline ends. CDR3 length: 10 residues. The CDR3 loop reads CSAFYNEQFF. The CDR3 coding sequence is TGCAGTGCTTTCTACAATGAGCAGTTCTTC.

This clone was found many times. This rearrangement joins TRBV7-2 to TRBJ2-7; D call uncertain. The germline V gene encodes CDR1 SGHTA and CDR2 FQGNSA. Trimming took off 2 bases at V and 4 bases at J, with 15 bases between the two ends. This CDR3 spans 15 amino acids. CDR3 sequence (DNA): TGTGCCAGCAGCTTACTAGTGGGAAGTGGGTACGAGCAGTACTTC. This gives the protein CASSLLVGSGYEQYF.

This clone came up once. J is TRBJ2-5 and V is TRBV6-5, with 10 bases lining up with TRBD1. V dropped 8 bases and J dropped 5; count of bases not matched to a gene: 8. CDR1 and CDR2 (germline): MNHEY, SVGAGI. The CDR3 runs to 14 residues. The CDR3 loop reads CASRLGQGPETQYF. CDR3 DNA sequence: TGTGCCAGCCGCTTGGGACAGGGGCCCGAGACCCAGTACTTC.

The V and J genes are TRBV4-1 and TRBJ1-6, with 7 bases aligning to TRBD1. Losses at the gene ends were 1 base for V and 2 bases for J; bases not matched to a gene: 11. This CDR3 has 19 residues. CDR1 MGHRA and CDR2 YSYEKL come from the germline V gene. For the CDR3, the DNA is TGCGCCAGCAGCCAAGGTCTTTTCACAGGGGCCACCTATAATTCACCCCTCCACTTT. Translated: CASSQGLFTGATYNSPLHF.

The chain carries TRBV28 and TRBJ2-5; no reliable D call. V shed 3 bases and J shed 2 bases, with 1 base lying between them. This CDR3 region has 11 residues. CDR1 is MDHEN, CDR2 SYDVKM, per germline. In DNA, the CDR3 is TGTGCCAGCAGTTTTCAAGAGACCCAGTACTTC. Protein sequence: CASSFQETQYF. Full variable domain (missing parts from reference TRBV28 and TRBJ2-5): DVKVTQSSRYLVKRTGEKVFLECVQDMDHENMFWYRQDPGLGLRLIYFSYDVKMKEKGDIPEGYSVSREKKERFSLILESASTNQTSMYLCASSFQETQYFGPGTRLLVL.

The chain joins TRBV19 to TRBJ2-1, with 11 positions matching TRBD2. The germline gives CDR1 LNHDA, CDR2 SQIVND (reference sequence). There are 15 residues in the CDR3. After removal of 5 bases from V and 2 bases from J, the junction contained 2 bases not matched to a gene. CDR3 sequence reads: CASSVLAGAYNEQFF. The CDR3 DNA sequence: TGTGCCAGTAGTGTACTAGCGGGGGCCTACAATGAGCAGTTCTTC.

A single count supports this clone. The chain combines TRBV2 with TRBJ1-2; TRBD1 matches at 9 bases. The CDR3 extends over 13 amino acids. The junction had 4 bases not matched to a gene; V was cut back by 5 bases and J by 6 bases. The V gene's germline CDR1 is SNHLY and CDR2 FYNNEI. The CDR3 region is CASSYDRGDGYTF. For the CDR3, the DNA is TGTGCCAGCAGTTACGACAGGGGGGATGGCTACACCTTC.

The chain joins TRBV7-6 to TRBJ1-6; D gene unclear. Germline CDR1 reads SGHVS; CDR2 reads FNYEAQ. Trimming removed 2 bases from V and 9 bases from J, with 23 bases in between. The CDR3 loop spans 18 amino acids. The CDR3 DNA is TGTGCCAGCAGCTTACGGGAGCCCCAAACGGCCCCAATTTCACCCCTCCACTTT. This translates into CASSLREPQTAPISPLHF.

About this clone: Germline and junction disagree at one end, which may indicate a read error. The sample has other DNA sequences that encode this CDR3 too. V is TRBV2 and J is TRBJ2-1; 11 bases are a match to TRBD2. Germline-derived CDR1 and CDR2 are SNHLY and FYNNEI. The CDR3 length is 15 residues. CDR3 DNA sequence: TGCGCCACGAGTCCCACGGGACTAGCGGCTAATGAGCAGTTCTTC. Protein: CATSPTGLAANEQFF.

V usage is TRBV7-9 and J usage is TRBJ2-5; the D call may be TRBD1 or TRBD2 (5 bases each). Germline V gene lookup returns CDR1 SEHNR and CDR2 FQNEAQ (reference sequence). The V and J ends lost 8 bases and 5 bases respectively, with 18 bases between them. The CDR3 length is 14 residues. CDR3 protein: CASLRGSGSETQYF. The CDR3 nucleotides read TGTGCCAGCCTGAGGGGTTCAGGTTCGGAGACCCAGTACTTC.

This CDR3 reads CASSALGTLGEKLFF. The CDR3 nucleotides are TGCGCCAGCAGCGCTCTCGGGACCCTGGGGGAAAAACTGTTTTTT. V gene TRBV10-2 combines with J gene TRBJ1-4, with D possibly matching TRBD1 (5 bases). Per germline, CDR1 WSHSY and CDR2 SAAADI. The CDR3 is 15 residues long. Trimming took 6 bases from V and 8 from J, leaving 19 bases between them.

The CDR3 DNA reads as TGTGCCAGCACCACTCGACAGGGGAATGAAAAACTGTTTTTT. Translated, it gives CASTTRQGNEKLFF. The chain carries TRBV6-5 and TRBJ1-4; TRBD1 aligns across 8 bases. Germline CDR1 MNHEY, CDR2 SVGAGI. CDR3 length equals 14 residues. The junction had 6 bases not matched to a gene; V was cut back by 7 bases and J by 5 bases.

This clone was picked up one time. The genes are TRBV27 and TRBJ1-4; TRBD1 might be the D (5 bases). CDR1 MNHEY and CDR2 SMNVEV come from the germline V gene (reference sequence). This CDR3 region has 15 residues. Between the trimmed V and J ends, which lost 4 bases and 9 bases, there was a span of 18 bases. CDR3 in DNA: TGTGCCAGCAGTTCCGAAGGTTGGGGGGGTAAAAAACTGTTTTTT. Protein product: CASSSEGWGGKKLFF.

This chain connects TRBV7-8 to TRBJ2-5; TRBD1 or TRBD2 may be the D gene (6 bases each). Germline V gene lookup returns CDR1 SGHVS and CDR2 FQNEAQ. V was pared by 2 bases and J by 5 bases, with 12 bases between. This CDR3 comprises 14 residues. The CDR3: CASSLSGAGETQYF. The CDR3 nucleotides are TGTGCCAGCAGCTTATCGGGGGCGGGGGAGACCCAGTACTTC.

This rearrangement joins TRBV7-9 to TRBJ1-1; D unresolved. The V and J ends lost 1 base and 0 bases respectively, with 9 bases between them. The CDR3 is made up of 15 amino acids. From germline, CDR1 is SEHNR and CDR2 FQNEAQ (reference sequence). The CDR3 sequence: CASSLGRAMNTEAFF. The CDR3 DNA reads TGTGCCAGCAGCTTAGGTAGGGCCATGAACACTGAAGCTTTCTTT.